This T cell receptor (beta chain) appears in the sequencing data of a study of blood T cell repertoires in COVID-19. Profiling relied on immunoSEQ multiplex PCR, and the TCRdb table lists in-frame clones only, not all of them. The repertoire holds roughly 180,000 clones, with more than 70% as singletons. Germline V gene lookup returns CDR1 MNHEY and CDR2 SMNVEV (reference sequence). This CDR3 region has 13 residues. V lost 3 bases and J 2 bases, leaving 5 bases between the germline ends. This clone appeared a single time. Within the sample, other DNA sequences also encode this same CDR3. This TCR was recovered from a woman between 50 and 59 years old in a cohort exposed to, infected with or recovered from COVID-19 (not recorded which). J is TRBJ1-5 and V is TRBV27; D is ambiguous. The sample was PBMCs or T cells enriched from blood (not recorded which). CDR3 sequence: CASSFRGNQPQHF. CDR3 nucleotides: TGTGCCAGCAGTTTTCGTGGCAATCAGCCCCAGCATTTT.